The T cell receptor (beta chain) under discussion was sequenced for a study of cytomegalovirus exposure and HLA in healthy donors. The germline CDR1 and CDR2 sequences are MNHNS and SASEGT. The V gene lost 2 bases and the J gene lost 9 bases, with 11 bases spanning the gap. The CDR3 loop spans 13 amino acids. 13 Jbeta primers and 60 Vbeta primers were used for the PCR. Data came from immunoSEQ multiplex PCR; TCRdb stores just in-frame clones and leaves some out. Of 99,000 or so clones in the sample, over 75% were seen once. Details on this clone: Antigen unknown.

Whole-study findings and limits: Most subjects had HLA-A and HLA-B alleles reportedly predicted accurately by TCR beta sequences. In the analysis, some V segments, TRBV6-2 and TRBV6-3 included, were excluded as indistinguishable. The study flagged some 170 TCR beta chains as cytomegalovirus-associated.

The sequencing sample was made of PBMCs. The rearrangement joins TRBV6-1 to TRBJ1-5; possible D gene TRBD1, 5 bases. This receptor was taken from a woman between 35 and 50 years old in good health and CMV-seropositive. The CDR3 sequence is CASSETSRVPQHF. The CDR3 nucleotides are TGTGCCAGCAGTGAAACCAGCAGGGTGCCCCAGCATTTT.